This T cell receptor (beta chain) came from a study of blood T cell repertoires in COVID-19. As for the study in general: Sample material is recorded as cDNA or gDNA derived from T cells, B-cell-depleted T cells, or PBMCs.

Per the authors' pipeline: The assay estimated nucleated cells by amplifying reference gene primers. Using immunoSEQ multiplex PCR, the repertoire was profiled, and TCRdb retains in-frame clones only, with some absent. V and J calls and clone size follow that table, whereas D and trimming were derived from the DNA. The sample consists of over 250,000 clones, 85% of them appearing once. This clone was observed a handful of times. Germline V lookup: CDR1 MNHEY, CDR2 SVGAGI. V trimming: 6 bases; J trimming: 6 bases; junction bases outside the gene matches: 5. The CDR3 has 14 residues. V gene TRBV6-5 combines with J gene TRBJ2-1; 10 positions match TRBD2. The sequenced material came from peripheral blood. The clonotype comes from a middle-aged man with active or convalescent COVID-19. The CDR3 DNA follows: TGTGCCAGCAGGGGGACTAGCGTTTCCAATGAGCAGTTCTTC. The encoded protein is CASRGTSVSNEQFF.